The T cell receptor (beta chain) under discussion was sequenced for a study of tumor-infiltrating lymphocytes in primary liver carcinoma. Study-level points and caveats: The study found a significantly higher top-250-clone fraction in tumors than in blood (p = 0.039). Whereas tumor region pairs overlapped more, tumor-adjacent and tumor-blood pairs overlapped less. Representation across all five tumor regions was limited to only about 8-25% of top clones.

Germline lookup yields CDR1 MNHNS and CDR2 SASEGT. V was trimmed by 1 base and J by 12 bases, leaving 21 bases between them. The CDR3 length is 15 residues. For this clonotype: Its antigen remains unknown.

DNA and RNA were both co-extracted from roughly 18-30 mg of bulk tissue that had not been sorted. Starting material of 450 to 500 ng total RNA yielded TCR beta cDNA via a constant-region primer. Libraries for TCR beta were built through three nested multiplex PCR rounds, which together made up a slightly modified ARM-PCR procedure. The study ran its first two PCR rounds for approximately 10 cycles each, using TRBV1-TRBV30 forward primers and a C-beta reverse primer. TCRdb recomputed calls from the multiplex PCR reads with MiXCR, one row per CDR3 protein. This table has under 85,000 distinct CDR3 sequences, more than 65% appearing once.

The sample taken for sequencing was liver tumor tissue from sampling region 1. Subset of the sample: tumor region T1, superior pole. This TCR derives from a man between 35 and 55 years old with primary liver carcinoma and hepatitis B virus infection. The chain links TRBV6-1 to TRBJ1-2, with D perhaps matching TRBD1 (6 bases). The CDR3 coding sequence is TGTGCCAGCAGTGAAGTGGGGGGGGCTGGACATGACCACACCTTC. The encoded protein is CASSEVGGAGHDHTF.